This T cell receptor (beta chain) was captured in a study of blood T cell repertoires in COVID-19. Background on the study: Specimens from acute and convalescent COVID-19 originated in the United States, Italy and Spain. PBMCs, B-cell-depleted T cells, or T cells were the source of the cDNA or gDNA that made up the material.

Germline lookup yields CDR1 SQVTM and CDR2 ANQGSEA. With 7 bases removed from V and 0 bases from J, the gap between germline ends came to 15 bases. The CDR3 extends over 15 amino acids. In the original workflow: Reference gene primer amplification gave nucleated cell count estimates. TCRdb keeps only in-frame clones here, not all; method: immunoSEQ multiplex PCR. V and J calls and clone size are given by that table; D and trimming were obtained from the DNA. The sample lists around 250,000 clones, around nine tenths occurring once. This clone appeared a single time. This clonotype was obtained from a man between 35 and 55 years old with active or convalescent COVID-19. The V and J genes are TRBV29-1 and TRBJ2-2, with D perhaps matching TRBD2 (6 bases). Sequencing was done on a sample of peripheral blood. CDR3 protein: CSGRGERPNTGELFF. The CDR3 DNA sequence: TGCAGCGGGCGGGGAGAACGTCCGAACACCGGGGAGCTGTTTTTT.